Shown below are 2 T cell receptor beta chains from a single sample sequenced in a study of beta chain features in type 1 diabetes (dated by TCRdb to the late 2010s). The research as a whole found: In all four CD4+ subsets, TCRB CDR3 length was moderately but significantly shorter in type 1 diabetes patients.

These receptors are not linked to any known antigen. The library was obtained by the immunoSEQ multiplex PCR assay. The High Capacity cDNA Reverse Transcription Kit was used to reverse transcribe all of the isolated RNA, meaning that expressed TCRB transcripts were what got sequenced. TCRdb's version of the immuneACCESS table is confined to in-frame rearrangements and falls short of the full clone set. An unresolved V gene accounts for under half of the shortfall where checked; the remainder is of unknown origin. The sample contains hundreds of thousands of clones, over 12% of them found a single time. Together, the top ten hold 0.03% to 0.04% of the sample. Sample: naive CD4+ T cells from blood. The meaning of the sample's cell subset or site label: true naive CD4+ T cells. Receptors were obtained from a young man with type 1 diabetes.

This clone was detected a few times. The chain combines TRBV6-5 with TRBJ2-7; D uncertain. The CDR3 contains 14 residues. The V end was cut by 0 bases, the J end by 1 base, with 7 bases between. Per germline, CDR1 MNHEY and CDR2 SVGAGI. The chain's CDR3 is CASSYSLGSYEQYF. DNA of the CDR3: TGTGCCAGCAGTTACTCGTTAGGGTCCTACGAGCAGTACTTC.

Here the CDR3 DNA reads TGCAGTGCTCAAACGGGAGAGACCCAGTACTTC. This codes for CSAQTGETQYF. The V gene is TRBV20-1, the J gene TRBJ2-5; D is undetermined. The V end was cut by 5 bases, the J end by 4 bases, with 8 bases between. From germline, CDR1 is DFQATT and CDR2 SNEGSKA (reference sequence). CDR3 length: 11 residues.